The rows below give T cell receptor beta chains drawn from one sample of a study of blood T cell repertoires in COVID-19. The table came from immunoSEQ multiplex PCR; TCRdb's copy has only in-frame clones and leaves some out. This sample carries more than 75,000 clones, 75% to 90% of them seen once, and the ten largest clones take approximately 1.3%. The sequencing input was peripheral blood. Receptor source: a man older than 75 with active or convalescent COVID-19. Both conserved end residues are part of each CDR3. Fields, in order: V gene, clone size, J gene, D gene, CDR3 protein. A D gene is named only where the DNA matches it firmly. Size values are once, few and many counts, or a class for expanded clones, and some rows have none.

>TRBV4-1|-|TRBJ1-2|TRBD1
CASSQDRATGVNGYTF
>TRBV19|-|TRBJ1-6|-
CASTMYRGSSYNSPLHF
>TRBV7-9|-|TRBJ1-2|-
CASTPPGRGTYGYTF
>TRBV6-2/TRBV6-3|-|TRBJ1-5|TRBD1
CASSYSDRADQPQHF
>TRBV3-1/TRBV3-2|-|TRBJ1-1|TRBD1
CASSLYRGPDTEAFF
>TRBV15|-|TRBJ1-2|-
CATSSPVNGYTF
>TRBV21-1|once|TRBJ1-3|-
CASSKAAQEASSGNTIYF
>TRBV18|-|TRBJ1-1|TRBD1
CASSPGGQGYGNTEAFF
>TRBV7-2|-|TRBJ2-3|TRBD2
CASSLVRWLAGGGDTQYF
>TRBV5-1|-|TRBJ2-5|TRBD2
CASSLGNSGNGQETQYF